This TCR beta chain appears in the sequencing data of a study of T cells in Graves' hyperthyroidism and ophthalmopathy. Study context: The blood sample was taken at first diagnosis, before treatment began.

This clonotype showed up many times. The antigen is undetermined. Findings of the study overall: Most thyroid-expanded clonotypes above 0.001 were also found in blood. A model using 13 V-J features told ophthalmopathy apart from stable hyperthyroidism.

Clinical symptoms, serum thyroxine and TRAb, thyroid ultrasound and orbital computed tomography together formed the diagnostic basis. Template material for amplifying TCR beta CDR3 regions consisted of RNA transcripts. A set of HTBI primers served as the primers for a first-round RT-PCR of the TCR CDR3. TCRdb reprocessed the multiplex PCR reads with MiXCR, giving one entry per CDR3 protein. There are some 620,000 distinct CDR3 sequences in the sample; roughly 15% occur only once, and around 4% lies in the top ten. This TCR came from a woman younger than 45 with Graves' hyperthyroidism. The sample consisted of blood.

The CDR3 here is CAIGPGEMNTEAFF. Here the CDR3 DNA reads TGTGCCATCGGACCGGGGGAAATGAACACTGAAGCTTTCTTT. V is TRBV10-3 and J is TRBJ1-1; possible D gene TRBD1, 5 bases. The V end was cut by 8 bases, the J end by 0 bases, with 13 bases between. From germline, CDR1 is ENHRY and CDR2 SYGVKD. The CDR3 sequence is 14 residues long.